These T cell receptor beta chains were read from a single sample in a study of T cell responses to AZD1222 COVID-19 vaccine. TCRdb's copy holds only in-frame clones and misses some; the assay was immunoSEQ multiplex PCR. This table has 93,000 or so clones, 80% to 90% appearing once. The specimen was peripheral blood, collected on day 0 of AZD1222 vaccination. These receptors were obtained from an adult in good health. CDR3s include the opening cysteine and the closing phenylalanine or tryptophan. D genes are given only for firm matches. Some rows mark clone size as missing; the rest say once, few, many or name a class of expanded clone.

>.|.|TRBV28|TRBJ2-7
TGTGCCAGCAGTAGGGGCTACGAGCAGTACTTC
CASSRGYEQYF
>.|.|TRBV27|TRBJ1-5
TGTGCCAGCAGGTTCGGGGGGATGGGCAATCAGCCCCAGCATTTT
CASRFGGMGNQPQHF
>.|few|TRBV19|TRBJ2-7
TGTGCCAGTAGTACCCCCGGAACAGGGCTCTACGAGCAGTACTTC
CASSTPGTGLYEQYF
>.|.|TRBV20-1|TRBJ1-2
TGCAGTGCCACGACCAGAGATGGCTACACCTTC
CSATTRDGYTF
>.|.|TRBV28|TRBJ1-6
TGTGCCAGCAGTGCAAGGGAGGGTTCACCCCTCCACTTT
CASSAREGSPLHF
>TRBD2|.|TRBV7-9|TRBJ2-1
TGTGCCAGCAGCTTAGACGGTGAGTGGGGACTAGCCTCCCCGGATGAGCAGTTCTTC
CASSLDGEWGLASPDEQFF
>.|.|TRBV7-2|TRBJ2-2
TGTGCCAGCAGCTTTAGGCAGGGGGGTTCTGCCGGGGAGCTGTTTTTT
CASSFRQGGSAGELFF
>.|.|TRBV27|TRBJ1-1
TGTGCCAGCAGTTGGGGACTGCGGGACACTGAAGCTTTCTTT
CASSWGLRDTEAFF
>TRBD2|.|TRBV7-9|TRBJ2-7
TGTGCCAGCGGGGAGGGGAAGCCGTACTTC
CASGEGKPYF
>.|.|TRBV3-1/TRBV3-2|TRBJ1-4
TGTGCCAGCAGCCAAGGGTTGAAATACGAGAATGAAAAACTGTTTTTT
CASSQGLKYENEKLFF
>.|.|TRBV19|TRBJ2-2
TGTGCCAGTAAAACGGGTCCGAACCCCGGGGAGCTGTTTTTT
CASKTGPNPGELFF
>.|.|TRBV6-5|TRBJ1-3
TGTGCCAGCAGTTCCCCGGGACAACTCTCTGGAAACACCATATATTTT
CASSSPGQLSGNTIYF
>TRBD1|.|TRBV29-1|TRBJ1-1
TGCAGCGCCATAGGGACAGACCATATGAACACTGAAGCTTTCTTT
CSAIGTDHMNTEAFF
>TRBD1|.|TRBV7-8|TRBJ1-2
TGTGCCAGCAGCTCAGGGACAGGGGGAGGCTACACCTTC
CASSSGTGGGYTF
>TRBD2|.|TRBV7-9|TRBJ2-7
TGTGCCAGCAGCTTAAGACTAGCGGGGGAGTCCGAGCAGTACTTC
CASSLRLAGESEQYF
>TRBD1|.|TRBV7-9|TRBJ1-6
TGTGCCAGCAGCCCGGGACAGGTGTGGAGCTCCTATAATTCACCCCTCCACTTT
CASSPGQVWSSYNSPLHF
>.|.|TRBV19|TRBJ1-4
TGTGCCAGTAGTATGCGTCGGGGGCGGACTAATGAAAAACTGTTTTTT
CASSMRRGRTNEKLFF
>.|once|TRBV5-1|TRBJ2-1
TGCGCCAGCAGCTTGCCGGGACCCCTCTCCTACAATGAGCAGTTCTTC
CASSLPGPLSYNEQFF
>.|.|TRBV6-6|TRBJ1-5
TGTGCCAGCAGTTACTCGGGTCAGGGATATCAGCCCCAGCATTTT
CASSYSGQGYQPQHF
>.|.|TRBV11-2|TRBJ1-2
TGTGCCAGCAGCTTTGGGGCTGAGAACAACTATGGCTACACCTTC
CASSFGAENNYGYTF
>TRBD2|.|TRBV6-4|TRBJ2-3
TGTGCCAGCAGTGACTCTTCTAGCGGGGACACAGATACGCAGTATTTT
CASSDSSSGDTDTQYF
>TRBD1|.|TRBV27|TRBJ1-2
TGTGCCAGCAGTTCCGGGGCGGACAGGGCGAATGGCTACACCTTC
CASSSGADRANGYTF
>.|.|TRBV6-5|TRBJ2-1
TGTGCCAGCAGTCTCGCCAGGGTCCATGAGCAGTTCTTC
CASSLARVHEQFF
>.|.|TRBV6-2/TRBV6-3|TRBJ2-7
TGTGCCAGCAGTTGGGGGGAGGAGAACTACGAGCAGTACTTC
CASSWGEENYEQYF
>.|.|TRBV9|TRBJ2-1
TGTGCCAGCAGCGCTTCCTTGGATGAGCAGTTCTTC
CASSASLDEQFF
>TRBD2|.|TRBV29-1|TRBJ2-7
TGCAGCGTTGAAGGAAGCGGGGCCTACGAGCAGTACTTC
CSVEGSGAYEQYF
>TRBD2|few|TRBV27|TRBJ2-3
TGTGCCAGCAGTTTATTAGCGGGAGGGACAGATACGCAGTATTTT
CASSLLAGGTDTQYF